This T cell receptor beta chain was obtained from a study of cytomegalovirus exposure and HLA in healthy donors. This clone was counted a few times. The germline V and J ends were trimmed by 4 bases and 5 bases, with 14 bases remaining between them. There are 14 residues in the CDR3. Per the germline V gene, CDR1 is GTSNPN and CDR2 is SVGIG (reference sequence). Use of 60 Vbeta and 13 Jbeta primers characterized the PCR. Repertoires were generated with immunoSEQ multiplex PCR, while TCRdb's copy carries only in-frame clones and drops some. The sample shows 100,000 to 150,000 clones, just under 75% of them seen only once.

The TCR sequence derives from a man in his forties or fifties in good health and CMV-seropositive. Sequenced sample: PBMCs. This chain links TRBV30 with TRBJ2-2; possibly TRBD2 for D (7 bases). Here the CDR3 DNA reads TGTGCCTGGATCTATCGGGGGGCAACCGGGGAGCTGTTTTTT. Translation: CAWIYRGATGELFF.